This paragraph reports one TCR beta chain. Its antigen remains undetermined. The input lacks base qualities; no much larger clone sits a single base away. The germline V gene (reference sequence) yields MNHNY for CDR1 and SVGAGI for CDR2. The CDR3 contains 14 residues, cysteine and phenylalanine counted. Left in the record is the CDR3 DNA by itself, 42 bases read in frame from the first base. V sheds 4 bases and J sheds 6 bases, leaving 13 bases between their ends. This sample was included in a study of blood T cell repertoires in COVID-19 (dated by TCRdb to the early 2020s). Background on the whole study: Collaborator samples came from the United States, Italy and Spain and covered acute and convalescent phases of COVID-19. The prospective study material was composed of cDNA or gDNA derived from T cells, B-cell-depleted T cells, or PBMCs. Subjects who had been exposed to COVID-19, were actively infected with it, or had recovered from it provided the deeply sampled blood TCRbeta repertoires that made up the dataset. The repertoires were released in a freely available public database intended as a resource for research on the immune response to SARS-CoV-2. Sample metadata almost always included a de-identified subject ID, COVID-19 status, age in years and sex. Samples were obtained from the ongoing ImmuneRACE study (first 160 participants) and from about 1,300 subjects provided by 6 global collaborators. Where available, HLA class I and class II types were obtained from metadata supplied by the sample provider rather than from assay-based typing. The paper as a whole reports these results and caveats: How much clinical and demographic metadata was included differed by source and by participant, and the metadata was provided uncurated.

TCRbeta CDR3 regions were amplified from genomic DNA by means of the immunoSEQ Assay, a bias-controlled multiplex PCR. The study's own analysis went as follows. Nucleated cell counts per sample were estimated from amplification of reference gene primers within the assay. To quantify the absolute abundance of each unique TCRbeta CDR3 rearrangement, sequence reads were collapsed and filtered. Productive Simpson clonality was computed per sample as the square root of Simpson's diversity index over productive rearrangements. TCRdb re-hosts the immuneACCESS table, in-frame sequences only. Its copies lack some clones; in the studies checked, an unresolved V gene accounts for under half of them, and the cause for the rest is not known. V and J calls and clone size follow that table, whereas D and trimming were derived from the DNA. The sample table shows some 110,000 clones, and about 88% are seen once. 1.4% to 1.5% of the sample is held by the ten biggest clonotypes.

The collaborating institutions used their own protocols to collect whole blood in K2EDTA tubes. For TCRbeta analysis, collaborators shipped samples in one of three forms: frozen whole blood, isolated PBMCs, or DNA extracted from either of those sample types. The rearranged chain carries TRBV6-6 and TRBJ2-1; TRBD1 could be the D gene, as 6 bases match. This receptor was taken from a man between 40 and 49 years old with acute or convalescent COVID-19. Sequenced input: peripheral blood. The DNA sequence reads TGTGCCAGCAGTTCCCCCGGGACACTCAATGAGCAGTTCTTC. This sequence encodes CASSSPGTLNEQFF.